This passage covers 17 T cell receptor beta chains from one sample sequenced in a study of T cells after yellow fever vaccination. TCRdb reanalysed the 5' RACE reads using MiXCR and keeps one entry per CDR3 protein. This table has 500,000 to 650,000 distinct CDR3 sequences, roughly 12% appearing once. This specimen consisted of PBMCs, obtained on the day of the yellow fever booster vaccination. The receptor source for this set is a man aged 30 to 45 who received the YFV17D yellow fever vaccine.

This clonotype was observed once. This chain joins TRBV12-3 or TRBV12-4 and TRBJ2-7; 8 positions agree with TRBD2. The CDR3 is made up of 13 amino acids. The V segment lost 11 bases and the J segment 0 bases; nucleotides outside the gene matches: 6. The CDR3 protein is CACDLAGSYEQYF. The CDR3 bases are TGTGCCTGCGACCTAGCGGGCTCCTACGAGCAGTACTTC.

This sequence joins TRBV12-3 or TRBV12-4 and TRBJ2-7, with D possibly TRBD2 on 5 matching bases. The V end lost 5 bases, the J end lost 13 bases, and 21 bases lay between the germline ends. This CDR3 comprises 13 residues. This CDR3 reads CASSLHQEVLLYF. DNA of the CDR3: TGTGCCAGCAGTCTGCACCAGGAGGTTCTATTATACTTC.

The rearrangement joins TRBV5-6 to TRBJ2-5; D tentatively reads TRBD1 or TRBD2 (5 bases each). Germline V gives CDR1 SGHDT, CDR2 YYEEEE. With 4 bases removed from V and 7 bases from J, the gap between germline ends came to 20 bases. This CDR3 has 15 residues. The CDR3 DNA is TGTGCCAGCAGCAAATCACACGGGACCCGGGGGACCCAGTACTTC. Protein sequence: CASSKSHGTRGTQYF.

This chain links TRBV7-8 with TRBJ2-7; no reliable D call. V dropped 1 base and J dropped 3 bases, with 10 bases sitting between them. There are 14 residues in the CDR3. Germline CDR1 reads SGHVS; CDR2 reads FQNEAQ. The CDR3 DNA is TGTGCCAGCAGCTTAGGGTACGAATTCTACGAGCAGTACTTC. Its translation: CASSLGYEFYEQYF.

This clonotype was counted between two and nine times. CDR3 region: CASSLEGGATFEQYF. CDR3 coding DNA: TGTGCCAGCAGCTTAGAAGGGGGCGCGACGTTTGAGCAGTACTTC. The chain uses TRBV7-9 and TRBJ2-7; 7 positions agree with TRBD1. The CDR3 spans 15 residues. The germline gives CDR1 SEHNR, CDR2 FQNEAQ (reference sequence). The ends lost 1 base at V and 7 bases at J; junction bases unmatched: 10.

The chain carries TRBV2 and TRBJ2-5; D is possibly TRBD2 (6 bases). The germline gives CDR1 SNHLY, CDR2 FYNNEI. The CDR3 covers 15 residues. Trimming stripped 4 bases from V and 0 bases from J, with 12 bases between. The DNA for the CDR3 is TGTGCCAGCAGTGCCGGGGGAGCGTACCAAGAGACCCAGTACTTC. Protein sequence: CASSAGGAYQETQYF.

This clonotype was seen a handful of times. The rearrangement joins TRBV4-3 to TRBJ2-5, with 8 bases lining up with TRBD2. The CDR3 runs to 17 residues. CDR1 LGHNA and CDR2 YSLEER come from the germline V gene. Germline trimming cut 1 base from V and 2 bases from J; bases unmatched to any gene: 9. The CDR3 spells CASSQVTTASGQETQYF. The CDR3 DNA sequence: TGCGCCAGCAGCCAAGTAACGACCGCTAGCGGGCAAGAGACCCAGTACTTC.

This clonotype appeared many times. The chain combines TRBV4-2 with TRBJ2-5; TRBD1 or TRBD2 may be the D gene (5 bases each). Germline assignment: CDR1 LGHNA and CDR2 YNFKEQ. This CDR3 region has 16 residues. Trimming shortened V by 0 bases and J by 5 bases, and 16 bases separated the two germline ends. The DNA for the CDR3 is TGTGCCAGCAGCCAAGATGGGACCTCCCCCCCGGAGACCCAGTACTTC. This sequence encodes CASSQDGTSPPETQYF.

This chain links TRBV29-1 with TRBJ2-2; D could derive from TRBD1 or TRBD2 (5 bases each). The CDR3 spans 14 residues. Per germline, CDR1 SQVTM and CDR2 ANQGSEA. The V end was cut by 6 bases, the J end by 0 bases, with 11 bases between. The CDR3 bases are TGCAGCGTCGAGGGGTTGGCGAACACCGGGGAGCTGTTTTTT. Its translation: CSVEGLANTGELFF.

The sample holds a few counts of this clonotype. The chain is built from TRBV6-5 and TRBJ2-5; tentatively, D is TRBD1 or TRBD2 (6 bases each). The CDR3 totals 15 residues. CDR1 and CDR2 (germline): MNHEY, SVGAGI. Trimming shortened V by 4 bases and J by 2 bases, and 14 bases separated the two germline ends. CDR3 DNA: TGTGCCAGCAGTTCCTTCGGGGGCGGACAAGAGACCCAGTACTTC. Protein product: CASSSFGGGQETQYF.

This clonotype came up a few times. The DNA for the CDR3 is TGTGCCACCAGTACAGCAGGGGACTCTTCCTACGAGCAGTACTTC. It encodes CATSTAGDSSYEQYF. This chain joins TRBV15 and TRBJ2-7, with D perhaps TRBD1 or TRBD2 (6 bases each). The germline V gene encodes CDR1 LNHNV and CDR2 YYDKDF (reference sequence). V dropped 6 bases and J dropped 1 base, with 16 bases sitting between them. The CDR3 is 15 residues long.

The chain uses TRBV20-1 and TRBJ2-3, with TRBD1 matching 12 bases. The CDR3 is made up of 14 amino acids. Germline V gene data show CDR1 as DFQATT and CDR2 as SNEGSKA (reference sequence). The V segment lost 3 bases and the J segment 5 bases; nucleotides outside the gene matches: 3. CDR3 bases: TGCAGTGCTAGCCGGGACAGGGGGCAAGATACGCAGTATTTT. It yields the protein CSASRDRGQDTQYF.

There are a few counts of this clonotype. The chain links TRBV5-1 to TRBJ2-7; D gene ambiguous. CDR1 is SGHRS, CDR2 YFSETQ, per germline. The CDR3 covers 11 residues. The V end lost 4 bases, the J end lost 6 bases, and 8 bases lay between the germline ends. The DNA of the CDR3 is TGCGCCAGCAGCGCAGATCGCGAGCAGTACTTC. It is translated as CASSADREQYF.

The chain joins TRBV11-1 to TRBJ2-1; no clear D gene. V was shortened by 1 base and J by 0 bases, with 22 bases between the two germline ends. The germline CDR1 and CDR2 sequences are SGHAT and FQDESV (reference sequence). This CDR3 spans 20 amino acids. CDR3 coding DNA: TGTGCCAGCAGCTTAGGTAGTGCCCGCCTAATGTATAACTCCTACAATGAGCAGTTCTTC. Its translation is CASSLGSARLMYNSYNEQFF.

J is TRBJ2-1 and V is TRBV19; 9 nucleotides agree with TRBD2. This CDR3 has 16 amino acids. V lost 3 bases, J lost 8 bases, and 11 bases stayed unmatched. Germline assignment: CDR1 LNHDA and CDR2 SQIVND (reference sequence). In DNA form, the CDR3 reads TGTGCCAGTAGTATTAGGGCGGGAGGGGGGCCCGATGAGCAGTTCTTC. Translated, it gives CASSIRAGGGPDEQFF. Full variable domain (rest looked up from reference TRBV19 and TRBJ2-1): DGGITQSPKYLFRKEGQNVTLSCEQNLNHDAMYWYRQDPGQGLRLIYYSQIVNDFQKGDIAEGYSVSREKKESFPLTVTSAQKNPTAFYLCASSIRAGGGPDEQFFGPGTRLTVL.

A few counts support this clonotype. This CDR3 reads CSARDSGSGMKLFF. In nucleotides, the CDR3 is TGCAGTGCTAGAGATTCGGGGTCCGGAATGAAACTGTTTTTT. This chain uses TRBV20-1 with TRBJ1-4; D remains ambiguous. Germline-derived CDR1 and CDR2 are DFQATT and SNEGSKA (reference sequence). This CDR3 is built from 14 residues. V was clipped by 0 bases and J by 11 bases, with 16 bases between them.

This clonotype was found a few times. This rearrangement joins TRBV11-2 to TRBJ2-1; TRBD2 might be the D (6 bases). Germline V gene lookup returns CDR1 SGHAT and CDR2 FQNNGV. The CDR3 runs to 14 residues. V was cut by 8 bases and J by 6 bases, with 17 bases left in between. CDR3 amino acids: CASLSRRGVNEQFF. The DNA of the CDR3 is TGTGCCAGCCTCAGCCGGCGGGGCGTCAATGAGCAGTTCTTC.